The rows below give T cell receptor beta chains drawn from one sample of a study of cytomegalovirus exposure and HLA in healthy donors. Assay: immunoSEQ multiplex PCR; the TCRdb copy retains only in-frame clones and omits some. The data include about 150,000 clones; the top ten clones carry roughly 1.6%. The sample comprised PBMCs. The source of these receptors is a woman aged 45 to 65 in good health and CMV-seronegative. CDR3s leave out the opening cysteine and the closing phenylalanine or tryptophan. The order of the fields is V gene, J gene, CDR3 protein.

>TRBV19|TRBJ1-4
ASSLETGGSEKLF
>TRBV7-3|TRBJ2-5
ASSSLRGETQY
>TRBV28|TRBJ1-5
ASSFGGAAYQPQH
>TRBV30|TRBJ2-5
AWSVHETQY
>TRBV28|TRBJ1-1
ASSLGHAEAF
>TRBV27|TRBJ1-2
ASSRQDSMIVT
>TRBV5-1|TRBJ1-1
ASSLVDVGTEAF
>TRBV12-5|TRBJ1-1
ASGSSPRGAEAF
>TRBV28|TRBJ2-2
ASKTGDAGELF
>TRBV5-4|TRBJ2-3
ASSSWTSGGASTDTQY
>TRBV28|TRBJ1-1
ASTPGTGYFDTEAF
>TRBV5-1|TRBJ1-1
ASSIRTGGPEAF
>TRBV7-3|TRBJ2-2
ASSSSGTNTGELF
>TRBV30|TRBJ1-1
AWTGGANTEAF
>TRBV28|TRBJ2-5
ASSPTLTGKGY
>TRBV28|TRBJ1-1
ASSLGTSFTEAF
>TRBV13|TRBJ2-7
ASSSRQPSYEQY
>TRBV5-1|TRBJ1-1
ASSQQWNTEAF
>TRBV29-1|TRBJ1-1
SVSAGRITLNTEAF
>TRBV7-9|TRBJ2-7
ASSLVAGAAVMQY
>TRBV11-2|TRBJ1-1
ASSSLSGAVPEAF
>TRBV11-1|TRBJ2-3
ASSASGRLPDTQY
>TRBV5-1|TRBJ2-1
ASSLLSGGFDNEQF
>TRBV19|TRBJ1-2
ASSTYGQGLGGNYGYT
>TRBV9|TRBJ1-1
ASSVGGGTRWTEAF